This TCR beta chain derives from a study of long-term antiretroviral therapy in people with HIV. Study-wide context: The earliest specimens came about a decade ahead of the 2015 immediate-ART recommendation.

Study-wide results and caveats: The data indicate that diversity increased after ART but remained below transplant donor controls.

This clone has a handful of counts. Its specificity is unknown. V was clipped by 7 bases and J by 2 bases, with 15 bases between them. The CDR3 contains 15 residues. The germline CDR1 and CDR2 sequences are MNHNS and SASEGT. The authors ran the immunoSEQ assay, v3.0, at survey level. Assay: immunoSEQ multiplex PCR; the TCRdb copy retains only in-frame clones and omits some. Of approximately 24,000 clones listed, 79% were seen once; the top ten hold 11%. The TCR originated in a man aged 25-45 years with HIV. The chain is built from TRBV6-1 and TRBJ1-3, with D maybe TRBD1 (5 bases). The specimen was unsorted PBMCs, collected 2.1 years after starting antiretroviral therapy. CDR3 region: CASTLAWGAGNTIYF. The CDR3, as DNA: TGTGCCAGCACCCTGGCCTGGGGGGCTGGAAACACCATATATTTT.